Reported below is one T cell receptor beta chain. The antigen is unknown. A J-beta primer mix and a sample-barcoded 5' primer were used in a second PCR of about 6 to 12 cycles. Tags on each cDNA molecule came from a template-switch adaptor with 12 random nucleotides. One entry per CDR3 protein, called by TCRdb with MiXCR from the 5' RACE reads. Here the sample spans 600,000 to 900,000 distinct CDR3 sequences, about 26% being singletons. The data derive from a study of blood T cells in healthy people across ages. Study context: About one barcoded beta molecule per two T cells came from capture by template switching.

The study's findings and limits: Diversity was estimated from one million T cells, and these estimates were considered underestimates.

Trimming left V 7 bases short and J 4 bases short, with 10 bases between. CDR3 size: 11 residues. CDR1 and CDR2 from the germline V gene are SQVTM and ANQGSEA. These data also formed part of another study, on T cells of mothers and their children.

This TCR derives from a boy aged 10-17 years in good health. Material for sequencing was blood. V is TRBV29-1 and J is TRBJ1-2; D unresolved. Here the CDR3 DNA reads TGCAGCGCCCATATCGGCTATGGCTACACCTTC. Translation: CSAHIGYGYTF.